The 18 T cell receptor beta chains in this list originate from one sample, sequenced in a study of blood T cell repertoires in COVID-19. The assay was immunoSEQ multiplex PCR, and TCRdb's table has in-frame clones only and misses some. The data show 35,000 to 40,000 clones, roughly 84% seen once. The sequenced material came from peripheral blood. Source of these receptors: a man in his sixties with active COVID-19.

J is TRBJ1-5 and V is TRBV7-9, with TRBD1 matching 11 bases. After removal of 4 bases from V and 5 bases from J, the junction contained 4 bases not matched to a gene. From germline, CDR1 is SEHNR and CDR2 FQNEAQ (reference sequence). The length of the CDR3 is 15 residues. The CDR3 bases are TGTGCCAGCAGCTCAGGGACAGGGGGAGATCAGCCCCAGCATTTT. Translated, it gives CASSSGTGGDQPQHF.

V is TRBV5-1 and J is TRBJ2-7; 9 nucleotides align to TRBD2. The CDR3 runs to 18 residues. The germline V gene encodes CDR1 SGHRS and CDR2 YFSETQ. The trim removed 0 bases at V and 3 bases at J, leaving 13 bases unmatched. The CDR3 reads CASSLASSGNFVGYEQYF. In DNA form, the CDR3 reads TGCGCCAGCAGCTTGGCCTCTAGCGGGAACTTCGTCGGCTACGAGCAGTACTTC.

This chain joins TRBV25-1 and TRBJ1-5; the D is unclear. Trimming removed 1 base from V and 7 bases from J, with 11 bases in between. The CDR3 is 14 residues long. The germline V gene encodes CDR1 MGHDK and CDR2 SYGVNS. This CDR3 reads CASSESGFGQPQHF. The CDR3 nucleotides read TGTGCCAGCAGTGAATCAGGATTTGGGCAGCCCCAGCATTTT.

This rearrangement joins TRBV6-1 to TRBJ1-5, with 9 bases that match TRBD1. CDR1 is MNHNS and CDR2 is SASEGT in the germline V gene. Losses at the gene ends were 1 base for V and 11 bases for J; bases not matched to a gene: 6. The CDR3 is made up of 14 amino acids. The CDR3 nucleotides read TGTGCCAGCAGTGAAGGGACAGGGGTTTCCGCCCAGCATTTT. Translation: CASSEGTGVSAQHF.

The CDR3 region is CSASKGLAGGDEQFF. Here the CDR3 DNA reads TGCAGTGCTAGTAAGGGACTAGCGGGAGGGGATGAGCAGTTCTTC. The chain employs TRBV20-1 and TRBJ2-1, with 16 bases matching TRBD2. The CDR3 has 15 amino acids. In germline, CDR1 is DFQATT, CDR2 SNEGSKA (reference sequence). The V and J ends lost 3 bases and 8 bases, in that order; junction bases with no gene match: 4.

The CDR3 DNA sequence: TGTGCCTGGAGTGTAAAACACCGGGTTTCTCCGACCCAGTACTTC. Its translation is CAWSVKHRVSPTQYF. This chain links TRBV30 with TRBJ2-5; D call uncertain. The CDR3 runs to 15 residues. Germline loops: CDR1 GTSNPN, CDR2 SVGIG (reference sequence). V dropped 0 bases and J dropped 7 bases, with 18 bases sitting between them.

The chain is built from TRBV7-6 and TRBJ2-2; TRBD2 aligns across 9 bases. With 6 bases clipped from V and 1 base from J, the junction kept 3 bases outside the gene matches. This CDR3 is built from 15 residues. Germline CDR1 SGHVS, CDR2 FNYEAQ. The DNA for the CDR3 is TGTGCCAGCAGACGACTAGCGGAGAACACCGGGGAGCTGTTTTTT. Its translation is CASRRLAENTGELFF.

The chain employs TRBV5-1 and TRBJ2-1, with TRBD2 identical over 10 bases. J was trimmed by 7 bases and V by 0 bases; bases with no gene match: 4. From germline, CDR1 is SGHRS and CDR2 YFSETQ. There are 15 residues in the CDR3. The CDR3 spells CASSLGSGRGNEQFF. The CDR3 nucleotides read TGCGCCAGCAGCTTGGGGAGCGGGAGGGGGAATGAGCAGTTCTTC.

This clone was observed once. This chain links TRBV6-5 with TRBJ2-3; TRBD2 matches 8 bases. The CDR3 is 15 residues long. V was pared by 6 bases and J by 4 bases, with 9 bases of the junction left unmatched. The germline gives CDR1 MNHEY, CDR2 SVGAGI. CDR3 sequence reads: CASSDTGGNPDTQYF. The CDR3 coding sequence is TGTGCCAGCAGCGACACGGGAGGGAACCCAGATACGCAGTATTTT.

The chain carries TRBV9 and TRBJ2-2, with D perhaps TRBD1 (6 bases). Germline V gene data show CDR1 as SGDLS and CDR2 as YYNGEE. V dropped 0 bases and J dropped 10 bases, with 10 bases sitting between them. The CDR3 length is 13 residues. The CDR3 bases are TGTGCCAGCAGCGTAGACAGGGAATTGGAGCTGTTTTTT. Translated, it gives CASSVDRELELFF.

The CDR3 DNA follows: TGTGCCAGCAGCCGACTTAACTCTGGGGCCAACGTCCTGACTTTC. Encoded protein: CASSRLNSGANVLTF. The genes are TRBV7-3 and TRBJ2-6; D is unclear. CDR3 length: 15 residues. Trimming removed 5 bases at V and 0 bases at J, with 8 bases between. The V gene's germline CDR1 is SGHTA and CDR2 FQGTGA.

The J gene is TRBJ1-1, the V gene TRBV19; 8 nucleotides match TRBD1. Germline V gene sequence: CDR1 LNHDA, CDR2 SQIVND (reference sequence). This CDR3 comprises 17 residues. Trimming took 1 base from V and 4 from J; bases not matched to a gene: 11. CDR3 sequence: CASSIGPGGLFGTEAFF. CDR3 in DNA: TGTGCCAGTAGTATAGGGCCAGGGGGCCTTTTCGGCACTGAAGCTTTCTTT. Drawing the rest from reference TRBV19 and TRBJ1-1, the complete variable domain is DGGITQSPKYLFRKEGQNVTLSCEQNLNHDAMYWYRQDPGQGLRLIYYSQIVNDFQKGDIAEGYSVSREKKESFPLTVTSAQKNPTAFYLCASSIGPGGLFGTEAFFGQGTRLTVV.

This chain uses TRBV4-1 with TRBJ2-7; 10 bases align to TRBD1. The CDR3 is 16 residues long. Unmatched junction bases numbered 9, after V lost 3 bases and J lost 4 bases. Germline values: CDR1 MGHRA, CDR2 YSYEKL. CDR3 DNA sequence: TGCGCCAGCAGCCACCTAGCCGGGACAGGGGATTACGAGCAGTACTTC. This gives the protein CASSHLAGTGDYEQYF.

The chain uses TRBV7-2 and TRBJ2-6, with D maybe TRBD1 (6 bases). The CDR3 runs to 16 residues. Trimming shortened V by 5 bases and J by 6 bases, and 17 bases separated the two germline ends. Per germline, CDR1 SGHTA and CDR2 FQGNSA. Written as DNA, the CDR3 is TGTGCCAGCAGCCTAAGACAGGTGCCGCAGGCCAACGTCCTGACTTTC. Protein sequence: CASSLRQVPQANVLTF.

This CDR3 is CASSQDRDGTQYF. In DNA, the CDR3 is TGTGCCAGCAGTCAGGACAGGGATGGTACGCAGTATTTT. This chain joins TRBV6-4 and TRBJ2-3; 8 bases match TRBD1. From germline, CDR1 is MRHNA and CDR2 SNTAGT. The CDR3 has 13 residues. J was trimmed by 8 bases and V by 5 bases; bases with no gene match: 6.

V is TRBV6-1 and J is TRBJ2-7; 10 bases are shared with TRBD1. The CDR3 length is 15 residues. The V gene end was trimmed by 2 bases and the J gene end by 7 bases; junction bases not matched to a gene: 8. Germline assignment: CDR1 MNHNS and CDR2 SASEGT. CDR3 amino acids: CASSEFRTGGGEQYF. For the CDR3, the DNA is TGTGCCAGCAGTGAATTTAGGACAGGGGGTGGAGAGCAGTACTTC.

This clone was counted a single time. The V gene is TRBV18, the J gene TRBJ2-2; 8 bases are shared with TRBD1. This CDR3 comprises 14 residues. The V gene end was trimmed by 9 bases and the J gene end by 4 bases; junction bases not matched to a gene: 7. CDR1 and CDR2 from the germline V gene are KGHSH and LQKENI. The CDR3 region has the DNA TGTGCCAGTTCCGGACAGGGCGCCACCGGGGAGCTGTTTTTT. Its translation is CASSGQGATGELFF.

This chain joins TRBV20-1 and TRBJ2-1, with 9 bases that match TRBD2. V dropped 3 bases and J dropped 9; count of bases not matched to a gene: 9. This CDR3 has 14 residues. Germline V gives CDR1 DFQATT, CDR2 SNEGSKA (reference sequence). CDR3 protein: CSASLTSGGGEQFF. The CDR3 DNA is TGCAGTGCTAGTTTGACTAGCGGAGGAGGTGAGCAGTTCTTC.